These T cell receptor beta chains were read from a single sample in a study of blood T cell repertoires in COVID-19. Profiled with immunoSEQ multiplex PCR; TCRdb holds only in-frame clones, not every one. The table records some 410,000 clones, roughly 88% of them present only once. The sample was PBMCs or T cells enriched from blood (not recorded which). These TCRs come from a woman aged 25 to 39 with acute COVID-19. The CDR3 runs from the conserved cysteine through the conserved F or W. D genes are given only for firm matches. Some rows have no size entry. The others give once, few or many, or a class for an expanded clone.

d_call	v_call	clone_size	j_call	cdr3_aa	cdr3_nt
TRBD2	TRBV6-1	NA	TRBJ2-7	CASSFGRWFSYEQYF	TGTGCCAGCAGCTTCGGGAGGTGGTTCTCCTACGAGCAGTACTTC
NA	TRBV5-1	NA	TRBJ1-2	CASSLGQGNYGYTF	TGCGCCAGCAGCTTGGGGCAGGGTAACTATGGCTACACCTTC
TRBD1	TRBV29-1	NA	TRBJ1-2	CSVSQGLDYGYTF	TGCAGCGTCTCACAGGGGTTAGACTATGGCTACACCTTC
NA	TRBV12-3/TRBV12-4	NA	TRBJ1-1	CASSLEGITEAFF	TGTGCCAGCAGTTTGGAGGGGATCACTGAAGCTTTCTTT
NA	TRBV9	NA	TRBJ2-3	CASSVGRGLGTDTQYF	TGTGCCAGCAGCGTGGGGCGGGGATTGGGCACAGATACGCAGTATTTT
NA	TRBV21-1	NA	TRBJ1-6	CASSKGPGQLLNSPLHF	TGTGCCAGCAGCAAAGGACCGGGACAGTTGCTTAATTCACCCCTCCACTTT
NA	TRBV25-1	NA	TRBJ2-2	CAINTGTGELFF	TGTGCCATCAATACAGGGACCGGGGAGCTGTTTTTT
TRBD1	TRBV10-3	once	TRBJ2-1	CATEGQGYNEQFF	TGTGCCACGGAAGGACAGGGCTACAATGAGCAGTTCTTC
NA	TRBV15	once	TRBJ2-7	CATSRDSGFEQYF	TGTGCCACCAGCAGAGATTCGGGTTTCGAGCAGTACTTC
TRBD1	TRBV14	NA	TRBJ1-3	CASSQANGQGYYSGNTIYF	TGTGCCAGCAGCCAAGCCAACGGACAGGGTTACTACTCTGGAAACACCATATATTTT
NA	TRBV24-1	NA	TRBJ1-1	CATSDSSGFNTEAFF	TGTGCCACCAGTGATTCATCGGGGTTTAACACTGAAGCTTTCTTT
TRBD2	TRBV20-1	NA	TRBJ2-7	CSASLLAGHEQYF	TGCAGTGCTAGTCTCCTAGCGGGGCACGAGCAGTACTTC
NA	TRBV7-8	NA	TRBJ1-2	CASSLRGQRPNYGYTF	TGTGCCAGCAGCTTACGAGGGCAAAGGCCTAACTATGGCTACACCTTC
NA	TRBV5-5	once	TRBJ1-2	CASSLGEGTYGYTF	TGTGCCAGCAGCTTGGGGGAGGGAACTTATGGCTACACCTTC
NA	TRBV12-5	NA	TRBJ2-2	CASGLGGPGELFF	TGTGCTAGTGGTTTGGGGGGGCCCGGGGAGCTGTTTTTT
TRBD2	TRBV5-1	NA	TRBJ2-2	CASSRTILAGGGELFF	TGCGCCAGCAGTAGAACGATACTAGCGGGCGGCGGGGAGCTGTTTTTT
NA	TRBV7-3	NA	TRBJ1-1	CASSLIMNTEAFF	TGTGCCAGCAGCTTAATTATGAACACTGAAGCTTTCTTT